The 25 T cell receptor beta chains listed next were all sequenced from one sample in a study of blood T cell repertoires in COVID-19. The protocol was immunoSEQ multiplex PCR, while the TCRdb copy is restricted to in-frame clones and leaves out a portion. The data hold about 150,000 clones, with roughly three quarters observed a single time. Sequences were obtained from PBMCs or T cells enriched from blood (not recorded which). The receptor source for this set is a woman in her 50s who had recovered from COVID-19.

The chain couples TRBV27 to TRBJ2-7; 9 bases match TRBD1. The CDR3 is 15 amino acids. From germline, CDR1 is MNHEY and CDR2 SMNVEV (reference sequence). The V gene end was trimmed by 2 bases and the J gene end by 2 bases; junction bases not matched to a gene: 4. CDR3 sequence (DNA): TGTGCCAGCAGTTTAACCGGGACAGGGCCCTACGAGCAGTACTTC. Translating it yields CASSLTGTGPYEQYF.

The rearrangement joins TRBV7-2 to TRBJ2-5, with 7 bases matching TRBD2. In germline, CDR1 is SGHTA, CDR2 FQGNSA. This CDR3 has 13 amino acids. V gave up 1 base and J gave up 7 bases; unmatched junction bases: 3. CDR3 in DNA: TGTGCCAGCAGCTTAGTTCCTAGCGGGACCCAGTACTTC. Translated, it gives CASSLVPSGTQYF.

The V call is TRBV15, the J call TRBJ2-1, with 8 nucleotides matching TRBD1. This CDR3 spans 13 amino acids. CDR1 is LNHNV, CDR2 YYDKDF, per germline (reference sequence). The ends lost 8 bases at V and 4 bases at J; junction bases unmatched: 4. CDR3 sequence: CATHRDRYNEQFF. CDR3 coding DNA: TGTGCCACCCACCGGGACAGGTACAATGAGCAGTTCTTC.

The chain joins TRBV4-1 to TRBJ1-5; 8 bases match TRBD1. The CDR3 length is 15 residues. Germline CDR1 MGHRA, CDR2 YSYEKL. V shed 0 bases, J shed 5 bases, and the junction held 3 bases outside the gene matches. CDR3 DNA: TGCGCCAGCAGCCAAGATTCAGGGGGCCATCAGCCCCAGCATTTT. It is translated as CASSQDSGGHQPQHF.

V is TRBV6-5 and J is TRBJ2-7; 9 nucleotides match TRBD1. This CDR3 spans 15 amino acids. Per the germline V gene, CDR1 is MNHEY and CDR2 is SVGAGI. V shed 7 bases and J 0 bases; nucleotides not matched to a gene: 7. CDR3: CASNGKTGGSYEQYF. CDR3 DNA: TGTGCCAGCAATGGGAAGACAGGGGGCTCCTACGAGCAGTACTTC.

V and J are TRBV21-1 and TRBJ2-7; TRBD2 is the table's D call and was not checked against the DNA. TRBV21-1 corresponds to a pseudogene. The length of the CDR3 is 16 residues. CDR3 sequence: CASSKRGGTSSYEQYV. The CDR3 nucleotides read TGTGCCAGCAGCAAAAGGGGAGGCACTAGCTCCTACGAGCAGTACGTC.

V is TRBV24-1 and J is TRBJ1-2; D is undetermined. The CDR3 totals 13 residues. CDR1 is KGHDR, CDR2 SFDVKD, per germline. V gave up 3 bases and J gave up 6 bases, with 10 bases separating them. CDR3 coding DNA: TGTGCCACCAGTGATGAACAGTCAAATGGCTACACCTTC. Translating it yields CATSDEQSNGYTF.

This chain uses TRBV7-9 with TRBJ1-3; no definite D call. V lost 8 bases and J 2 bases, leaving 16 bases between the germline ends. The CDR3 has 15 residues. CDR1 is SEHNR and CDR2 is FQNEAQ in the germline V gene (reference sequence). The CDR3 region has the DNA TGTGCCAGCGGGAGAGGGAACCTCGCTGGAAACACCATATATTTT. It codes for CASGRGNLAGNTIYF.

This chain joins TRBV2 and TRBJ2-7; a weak D match, TRBD1 (6 bases). Germline lookup yields CDR1 SNHLY and CDR2 FYNNEI. CDR3 size: 13 residues. Trimming removed 11 bases at V and 0 bases at J, with 14 bases between. The CDR3 bases are TGTGCCGGAGGCCGGGACAACTCCTACGAGCAGTACTTC. Its protein product is CAGGRDNSYEQYF. Full variable domain (rest looked up from reference TRBV2 and TRBJ2-7): EPEVTQTPSHQVTQMGQEVILRCVPISNHLYFYWYRQILGQKVEFLVSFYNNEISEKSEIFDDQFSVERPDGSNFTLKIRSTKLEDSAMYFCAGGRDNSYEQYFGPGTRLTVT.

This clone was seen a handful of times. The chain recombines TRBV5-4 with TRBJ2-2; D gene ambiguous. Trimming left V 3 bases short and J 0 bases short, with 9 bases between. The CDR3 runs to 15 residues. Germline V gene sequence: CDR1 SGHNT, CDR2 YYREEE (reference sequence). CDR3 region: CASSSEVANTGELFF. DNA of the CDR3: TGTGCCAGCAGCTCAGAGGTAGCGAACACCGGGGAGCTGTTTTTT.

The chain couples TRBV28 to TRBJ2-7; 7 nucleotides match TRBD1. This CDR3 is built from 14 residues. The germline gives CDR1 MDHEN, CDR2 SYDVKM. The V segment lost 5 bases and the J segment 0 bases; nucleotides outside the gene matches: 4. CDR3 region: CASSVTGLSYEQYV. In DNA, the CDR3 is TGTGCCAGCAGTGTGACAGGGCTCTCCTACGAGCAGTACGTC.

This chain joins TRBV4-2 and TRBJ1-5; 8 positions agree with TRBD1. The V gene's germline CDR1 is LGHNA and CDR2 YNFKEQ. V was pared by 1 base and J by 0 bases, with 8 bases of the junction left unmatched. This CDR3 spans 18 amino acids. This CDR3 reads CASSQVETGVYSNQPQHF. CDR3 DNA: TGTGCCAGCAGCCAAGTGGAGACAGGGGTATATAGCAATCAGCCCCAGCATTTT.

This clone was seen a few times. The chain is built from TRBV12-3 or TRBV12-4 and TRBJ1-1; no clear D gene. V was shortened by 6 bases and J by 1 base, with 9 bases between the two germline ends. CDR3 size: 13 residues. The CDR3 sequence is CASRITANTEAFF. Here the CDR3 DNA reads TGTGCCAGCAGGATTACTGCGAACACTGAAGCTTTCTTT.

The chain couples TRBV15 to TRBJ2-3, with 9 bases identical to TRBD2. Germline V CDR1 and CDR2: LNHNV, YYDKDF (reference sequence). The J segment lost 4 bases and the V segment lost 2 bases, leaving 4 bases of the junction unmatched. CDR3 size: 15 residues. CDR3 sequence reads: CATSRLAGAADTQYF. The DNA for the CDR3 is TGTGCCACCAGCAGATTAGCGGGGGCGGCAGATACGCAGTATTTT.

The chain employs TRBV5-1 and TRBJ2-7; 8 bases align to TRBD1. The V segment lost 4 bases and the J segment 3 bases; nucleotides outside the gene matches: 9. Germline assignment: CDR1 SGHRS and CDR2 YFSETQ. The CDR3 is 15 amino acids. The CDR3 reads CASSPTPGGNYEQYF. CDR3 DNA: TGCGCCAGCAGCCCCACCCCAGGGGGCAACTACGAGCAGTACTTC.

For the CDR3, the DNA is TGTGCCAGCAGCCCCGGACAGATCTATGGCTACACCTTC. Translating gives CASSPGQIYGYTF. J is TRBJ1-2 and V is TRBV11-1, with TRBD1 as a possible D gene (6 bases). Germline V gives CDR1 SGHAT, CDR2 FQDESV (reference sequence). The V end lost 5 bases, the J end lost 4 bases, and 11 bases lay between the germline ends. This CDR3 is built from 13 residues.

The rearrangement uses TRBV20-1 and TRBJ1-5, with D hard to call. The CDR3 runs to 15 residues. Deletions cut 3 bases from V and 0 bases from J, with 12 bases between. Germline CDR1 is DFQATT and CDR2 is SNEGSKA (reference sequence). In nucleotides, the CDR3 is TGCAGTGCTAGTGAAAACGGGGATAGCAATCAGCCCCAGCATTTT. This encodes CSASENGDSNQPQHF.

V usage is TRBV6-5 and J usage is TRBJ1-2; tentatively, D is TRBD1 (5 bases). This CDR3 region has 14 residues. V was cut by 6 bases and J by 2 bases, with 13 bases left in between. From germline, CDR1 is MNHEY and CDR2 SVGAGI. In DNA, the CDR3 is TGTGCCAGCAGGTTCAGGGCTTGGAACTATGGCTACACCTTC. This encodes CASRFRAWNYGYTF.

V and J are TRBV11-2 and TRBJ1-6, with a possible D match to TRBD1 (5 bases). From germline, CDR1 is SGHAT and CDR2 FQNNGV. The V end was cut by 5 bases, the J end by 2 bases, with 16 bases between. CDR3 length: 17 residues. As DNA, the CDR3 is TGTGCCAGCAGCGGGACGGGGTGGGGGGCCTATAATTCACCCCTCCACTTT. Translated: CASSGTGWGAYNSPLHF.

The chain is built from TRBV5-6 and TRBJ1-5, with 8 bases that match TRBD1. In germline, CDR1 is SGHDT, CDR2 YYEEEE. V gave up 2 bases and J gave up 7 bases; unmatched junction bases: 8. The CDR3 runs 15 residues. The CDR3 coding sequence is TGTGCCAGCAGCTTTGCCCCCACAGGGGGACAGCCCCAGCATTTT. It translates to CASSFAPTGGQPQHF.

V usage is TRBV19 and J usage is TRBJ1-6; D call uncertain. With 6 bases removed from V and 5 bases from J, the gap between germline ends came to 11 bases. The CDR3 length is 14 residues. Germline loops: CDR1 LNHDA, CDR2 SQIVND (reference sequence). CDR3 nucleotides: TGTGCCAGTAGGCAAAACAGCCATAATTCACCCCTCCACTTT. Its protein is CASRQNSHNSPLHF.

The chain is built from TRBV30 and TRBJ1-2; D not resolved. Germline V CDR1 and CDR2: GTSNPN, SVGIG (reference sequence). V was cut by 0 bases and J by 4 bases, with 12 bases left in between. CDR3 size: 14 residues. As DNA, the CDR3 is TGTGCCTGGAGTGTTGCTCAAGGAGGCTATGGCTACACCTTC. Translated, it gives CAWSVAQGGYGYTF.

This clone has a single count. The gene calls are TRBV19 and TRBJ1-6; D remains ambiguous. Between the trimmed V and J ends, which lost 7 bases and 12 bases, there was a span of 19 bases. CDR3 length: 14 residues. Per the germline V gene, CDR1 is LNHDA and CDR2 is SQIVND (reference sequence). This CDR3 reads CASKLPGREGPLHF. The CDR3 DNA follows: TGTGCCAGTAAACTCCCGGGCCGGGAAGGACCCCTCCACTTT.

The chain links TRBV14 to TRBJ1-4, with 7 positions matching TRBD1. Germline V gene data show CDR1 as SGHDN and CDR2 as FVKESK. Trimming took 2 bases from V and 5 from J; bases not matched to a gene: 2. The CDR3 totals 14 residues. The DNA of the CDR3 is TGTGCCAGCAGCCAAACGACAGGGAATGAAAAACTGTTTTTT. Protein sequence: CASSQTTGNEKLFF.

The chain's CDR3 is CANDGGGQNTGELFF. Here the CDR3 DNA reads TGTGCCAACGATGGGGGAGGACAGAACACCGGGGAGCTGTTTTTT. The chain joins TRBV2 to TRBJ2-2, with a tentative D call TRBD2 (6 bases). Trimming shortened V by 10 bases and J by 1 base, and 16 bases separated the two germline ends. CDR1 is SNHLY, CDR2 FYNNEI, per germline. The CDR3 is 15 residues long.